This TCR beta chain was obtained from a study of shared clonotypes between healthy human individuals. Across the whole study: Two female and a few male donors aged 18 to 49 were enrolled.

Notes on the study in general: The authors expected sequencing depth to affect clonotype sharing among donors. When compared with the clonotypes that were shared by all four sorted-subset donors, the non-shared clonotypes turned out to have lower generation probabilities. The sharing of about 5% of naive CD4 clonotypes was seen across a handful of donors.

The germline V and J ends were trimmed by 2 bases and 7 bases, with 5 bases remaining between them. Looked up from germline, CDR1 is MNHEY and CDR2 is SVGAGI. There are 12 residues in the CDR3. Comment on this clone: The antigen is undetermined. In the same sample, other DNA sequences code for this CDR3.

The data were produced by immunoSEQ multiplex PCR, yet TCRdb's version contains in-frame clones alone and is incomplete. The data show about 590,000 clones, 95% to 96% seen once. CD8 cells regarded as naive lacked CD45RO, were positively chosen for CCR7, and omitted terminally differentiated effector memory CD45RA+ cells. V usage is TRBV6-5 and J usage is TRBJ2-2, with D perhaps being TRBD1 or TRBD2 (5 bases each). This sequence was found in a woman in her twenties or thirties in good health. Input material: naive CD8+ T cells sorted from blood. The CDR3 sequence: CASSYGGGELFF. DNA of the CDR3: TGTGCCAGCAGTTACGGGGGCGGGGAGCTGTTTTTT.